The clone carrying this TCR beta chain was seen many times. The antigen remains undetermined. These data come from a study of response to subunit inactivated influenza vaccine. TCRdb analysed the RT-PCR reads with MiXCR anew, one entry per CDR3 protein. The sample has approximately 570,000 distinct CDR3 sequences; 6.5% to 8% are singletons. V lost 0 bases, J lost 2 bases, and 3 bases stayed unmatched. The CDR3 consists of 16 residues. Germline CDR1 reads SGHRS; CDR2 reads YFSETQ. Study observations and caveats: T cells newly recruited by each seasonal influenza vaccination are few, the authors suggested.

The source was PBMCs from blood, collected less than 25 months after vaccination. This TCR came from a man in his fifties or sixties who received an inactivated influenza vaccine. This chain uses TRBV5-1 with TRBJ2-1; 9 nucleotides agree with TRBD2. In nucleotides, the CDR3 is TGCGCCAGCAGCTTGGAGGCTAGCGGGACCTACAATGAGCAGTTCTTC. This translates into CASSLEASGTYNEQFF.